This is a list of T cell receptor beta chains from one sample in a study of T cell changes during pregnancy in multiple sclerosis. Repertoires were generated with immunoSEQ multiplex PCR, while TCRdb's copy carries only in-frame clones and drops some. The sample lists roughly 61,000 clones; approximately 94% were seen once. The input for sequencing was CD8+ T cells from peripheral blood mononuclear cells, taken after pregnancy. The source is a female donor with multiple sclerosis, enrolled in a pregnancy study. CDR3s include the opening cysteine and the closing phenylalanine or tryptophan. D genes are given only for firm matches. Size values are once, few and many counts, or a class for expanded clones, and some rows have none.

J: TRBJ1-4
V: TRBV6-6
D: .
size: .
DNA: TGTGCCAGCAGTTACCCGGGGGGTTTGGAAAAACTGTTTTTT
CDR3: CASSYPGGLEKLFF

J: TRBJ1-1
V: TRBV29-1
D: TRBD1
size: .
DNA: TGCAGCGTTGAAGAGGGACAGGCGTTTTACACTGAAGCTTTCTTT
CDR3: CSVEEGQAFYTEAFF

J: TRBJ2-1
V: TRBV30
D: .
size: .
DNA: TGTGCCTGGAGTCACCGGGACTACAATGAGCAGTTCTTC
CDR3: CAWSHRDYNEQFF

J: TRBJ2-7
V: TRBV7-9
D: TRBD1
size: .
DNA: TGTGCCAGCAGCACACCGGGACAGGGGATGAACGAGCAGTACTTC
CDR3: CASSTPGQGMNEQYF

J: TRBJ2-7
V: TRBV4-1
D: TRBD2
size: .
DNA: TGCGCCAGCAGCCATGTCGCGACTAGCGGTTACTACGAGCAGTACTTC
CDR3: CASSHVATSGYYEQYF

J: TRBJ1-1
V: TRBV7-8
D: .
size: .
DNA: TGTGCCAGCAGCTTGGACAGTTTTCCTGCTGAAGCTTTCTTT
CDR3: CASSLDSFPAEAFF

J: TRBJ1-2
V: TRBV18
D: .
size: .
DNA: TGTGCCAGCTCACCACCGACAGAGAGCTATGGCTACACCTTC
CDR3: CASSPPTESYGYTF

J: TRBJ2-1
V: TRBV27
D: TRBD2
size: .
DNA: TGTGCCAGCAGTTCTACTAGCGGGCAGGGCAATGAGCAGTTCTTC
CDR3: CASSSTSGQGNEQFF

J: TRBJ2-5
V: TRBV6-4
D: TRBD2
size: .
DNA: TGTGCCAGCAGTGAGCGGGAGCAAGAGACCCAGTACTTC
CDR3: CASSEREQETQYF

J: TRBJ1-2
V: TRBV19
D: .
size: .
DNA: TGTGCCAGTAGTATGACACGTTCCTATGGCTACACCTTC
CDR3: CASSMTRSYGYTF

J: TRBJ1-2
V: TRBV13
D: .
size: .
DNA: TGTGCCAGCAGCTCCGGACAGCCAACGGCAGGGGGCTACACCTTC
CDR3: CASSSGQPTAGGYTF

J: TRBJ2-1
V: TRBV10-1
D: TRBD2
size: once
DNA: TGCGCCAGCAGTGATCCAACGGGAGGGCTAGGTGAGCAGTTCTTC
CDR3: CASSDPTGGLGEQFF

J: TRBJ1-1
V: TRBV30
D: TRBD1
size: .
DNA: TGTGCCTGGAGTGGCCTGACAGGGGCGTACACTGAAGCTTTCTTT
CDR3: CAWSGLTGAYTEAFF

J: TRBJ1-5
V: TRBV10-2
D: TRBD1
size: .
DNA: TGCGCCAGCAGCCGCGGACAGGTCAGTGCCCAGCATTTT
CDR3: CASSRGQVSAQHF

J: TRBJ2-5
V: TRBV5-1
D: .
size: .
DNA: TGCGCCAGCTTGGAGGGAGAAGAGGAGACCCAGTACTTC
CDR3: CASLEGEEETQYF

J: TRBJ2-7
V: TRBV2
D: .
size: .
DNA: TGTGCCAGCAGTGAAGCGGGGCAGAATTCCTACGAGCAGTACTTC
CDR3: CASSEAGQNSYEQYF